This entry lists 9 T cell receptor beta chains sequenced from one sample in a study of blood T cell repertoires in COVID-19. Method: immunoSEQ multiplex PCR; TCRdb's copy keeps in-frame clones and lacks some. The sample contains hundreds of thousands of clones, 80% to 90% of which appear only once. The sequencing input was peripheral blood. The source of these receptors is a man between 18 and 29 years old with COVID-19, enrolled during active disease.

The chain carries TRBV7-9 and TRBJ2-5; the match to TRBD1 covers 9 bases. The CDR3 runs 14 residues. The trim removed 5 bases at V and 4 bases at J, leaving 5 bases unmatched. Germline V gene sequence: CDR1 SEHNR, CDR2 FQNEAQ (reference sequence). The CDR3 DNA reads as TGTGCCAGCAGCCTGACAGGGGGAATAGAGACCCAGTACTTC. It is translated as CASSLTGGIETQYF.

CDR3 sequence (DNA): TGCGCCAGCAGCTTGTACCTAGCGGGAGAACGGACAGATACGCAGTATTTT. Amino acid sequence: CASSLYLAGERTDTQYF. This chain links TRBV5-1 with TRBJ2-3; 10 nucleotides match TRBD2. Germline loops: CDR1 SGHRS, CDR2 YFSETQ. This CDR3 is built from 17 residues. Trimming cost V 1 base and J 3 bases; bases outside gene matches: 8. Together with reference TRBV5-1 and TRBJ2-3, the CDR3 gives the full variable domain: KAGVTQTPRYLIKTRGQQVTLSCSPISGHRSVSWYQQTPGQGLQFLFEYFSETQRNKGNFPGRFSGRQFSNSRSEMNVSTLELGDSALYLCASSLYLAGERTDTQYFGPGTRLTVL.

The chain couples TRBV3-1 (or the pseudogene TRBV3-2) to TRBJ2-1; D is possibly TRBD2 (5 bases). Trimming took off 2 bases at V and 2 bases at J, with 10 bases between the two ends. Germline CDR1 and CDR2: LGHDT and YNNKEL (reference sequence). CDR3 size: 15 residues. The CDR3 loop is CASSQLGVTYNEQFF. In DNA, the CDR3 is TGTGCCAGCAGCCAATTGGGAGTCACCTACAATGAGCAGTTCTTC.

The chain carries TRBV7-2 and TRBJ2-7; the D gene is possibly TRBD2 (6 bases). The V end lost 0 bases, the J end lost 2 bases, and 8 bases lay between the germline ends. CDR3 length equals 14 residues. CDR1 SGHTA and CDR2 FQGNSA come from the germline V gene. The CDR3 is CASSLAGGAYEQYF. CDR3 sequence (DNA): TGTGCCAGCAGCTTAGCGGGGGGTGCCTACGAGCAGTACTTC.

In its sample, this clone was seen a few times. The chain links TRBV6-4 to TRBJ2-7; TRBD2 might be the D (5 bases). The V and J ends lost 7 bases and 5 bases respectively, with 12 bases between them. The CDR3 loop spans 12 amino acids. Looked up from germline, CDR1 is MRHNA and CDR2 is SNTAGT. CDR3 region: CASKERVHEQYF. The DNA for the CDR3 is TGTGCCAGCAAGGAGAGGGTTCACGAGCAGTACTTC.

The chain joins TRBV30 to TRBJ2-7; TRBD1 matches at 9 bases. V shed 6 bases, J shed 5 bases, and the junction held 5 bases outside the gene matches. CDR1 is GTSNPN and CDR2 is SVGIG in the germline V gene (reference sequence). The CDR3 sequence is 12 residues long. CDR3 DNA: TGTGCCTGTGGGGGACAGGGCGACGAGCAGTACTTC. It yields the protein CACGGQGDEQYF. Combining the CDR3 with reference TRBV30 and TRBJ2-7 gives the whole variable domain SQTIHQWPATLVQPVGSPLSLECTVEGTSNPNLYWYRQAAGRGLQLLFYSVGIGQISSEVPQNLSASRPQDRQFILSSKKLLLSDSGFYLCACGGQGDEQYFGPGTRLTVT.

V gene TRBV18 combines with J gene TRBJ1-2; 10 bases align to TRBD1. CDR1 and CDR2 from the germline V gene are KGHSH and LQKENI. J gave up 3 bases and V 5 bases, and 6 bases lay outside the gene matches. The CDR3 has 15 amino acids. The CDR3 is CASSGTGTGDYGYTF. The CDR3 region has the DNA TGTGCCAGCTCAGGAACCGGGACAGGGGACTATGGCTACACCTTC.

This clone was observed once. The CDR3 bases are TGTGCCAGCAGTGCGCCAGGGGGCAGGGACACTGAAGCTTTCTTT. Amino acid sequence: CASSAPGGRDTEAFF. The J gene is TRBJ1-1, the V gene TRBV28; 8 nucleotides line up with TRBD1. The trim removed 5 bases at V and 3 bases at J, leaving 8 bases unmatched. Germline CDR1 MDHEN, CDR2 SYDVKM. This CDR3 contains 15 residues. Full variable domain (missing parts from reference TRBV28 and TRBJ1-1): DVKVTQSSRYLVKRTGEKVFLECVQDMDHENMFWYRQDPGLGLRLIYFSYDVKMKEKGDIPEGYSVSREKKERFSLILESASTNQTSMYLCASSAPGGRDTEAFFGQGTRLTVV.

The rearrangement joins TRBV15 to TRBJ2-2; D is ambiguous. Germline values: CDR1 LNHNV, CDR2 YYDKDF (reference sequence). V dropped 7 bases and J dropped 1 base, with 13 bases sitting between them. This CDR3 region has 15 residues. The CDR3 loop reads CATTLKTENTGELFF. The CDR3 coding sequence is TGTGCCACCACCCTAAAAACAGAGAACACCGGGGAGCTGTTTTTT.